Below, 19 T cell receptor beta chains from the same sample are listed, as sequenced in a study of cytomegalovirus exposure and HLA in healthy donors. PCR used 60 Vbeta primers and 13 Jbeta primers. Repertoires were generated with immunoSEQ multiplex PCR, while TCRdb's copy carries only in-frame clones and drops some. The sample lists 150,000 or so clones; roughly three quarters were seen once. Sequencing input: PBMCs. The receptor set was obtained from a male donor in good health and CMV-seronegative.

The chain uses TRBV25-1 and TRBJ1-4; TRBD1 matches at 7 bases. The CDR3 has 15 residues. Germline lookup yields CDR1 MGHDK and CDR2 SYGVNS. The junction had 8 bases not matched to a gene; V was cut back by 6 bases and J by 4 bases. This chain's CDR3 is CASSPRTGLNEKLFF. DNA of the CDR3: TGTGCCAGCAGCCCTAGGACAGGCCTTAATGAAAAACTGTTTTTT.

The chain joins TRBV10-1 to TRBJ1-2; 10 bases fit TRBD1. The V and J ends lost 6 bases and 2 bases, in that order; junction bases with no gene match: 6. Germline CDR1 and CDR2: WNHNN and SYGVQD (reference sequence). The CDR3 length is 15 residues. The CDR3 reads CASSPDRGQNYGYTF. CDR3 in DNA: TGCGCCAGCAGCCCAGACAGGGGGCAGAACTATGGCTACACCTTC.

V gene TRBV4-1 combines with J gene TRBJ2-6; 12 nucleotides line up with TRBD2. CDR3 length equals 19 residues. Trimming cost V 0 bases and J 3 bases; bases outside gene matches: 6. Germline V gene data show CDR1 as MGHRA and CDR2 as YSYEKL. The CDR3 nucleotides read TGCGCCAGCAGCCAAGAACCTCTAGCGGGGGGGATTGGGGCCAACGTCCTGACTTTC. It translates to CASSQEPLAGGIGANVLTF.

V usage is TRBV7-9 and J usage is TRBJ2-2, with unresolved D. In germline, CDR1 is SEHNR, CDR2 FQNEAQ (reference sequence). The CDR3 extends over 12 amino acids. V lost 3 bases to trimming and J lost 6 bases, with 5 bases between them. CDR3 in DNA: TGTGCCAGCAGCTTCCGGTCCGGGGAGCTGTTTTTT. This sequence encodes CASSFRSGELFF.

The chain links TRBV4-1 to TRBJ1-5; D unclear. This CDR3 has 16 amino acids. The V end was cut by 4 bases, the J end by 0 bases, with 13 bases between. Germline CDR1 is MGHRA and CDR2 is YSYEKL. CDR3 amino acids: CASSRELQNSNQPQHF. In nucleotides, the CDR3 is TGCGCCAGCAGCCGAGAGTTACAAAATAGCAATCAGCCCCAGCATTTT.

This chain's CDR3 is CAWASPRVQPQHF. The CDR3 bases are TGTGCCTGGGCTTCGCCTCGGGTTCAGCCCCAGCATTTT. The chain has TRBV30 and TRBJ1-5, with D unresolved. This CDR3 has 13 residues. Germline loops: CDR1 GTSNPN, CDR2 SVGIG (reference sequence). Trimming removed 5 bases at V and 6 bases at J, with 14 bases between. Full variable domain (remainder filled in from reference TRBV30 and TRBJ1-5): SQTIHQWPATLVQPVGSPLSLECTVEGTSNPNLYWYRQAAGRGLQLLFYSVGIGQISSEVPQNLSASRPQDRQFILSSKKLLLSDSGFYLCAWASPRVQPQHFGDGTRLSIL.

The chain employs TRBV7-3 and TRBJ2-5; TRBD2 might be the D (6 bases). CDR3 length: 14 residues. Germline V CDR1 and CDR2: SGHTA, FQGTGA. V was pared by 5 bases and J by 5 bases, with 15 bases between. CDR3 in amino acids: CASSPTGTRETQYF. The CDR3 DNA sequence: TGTGCCAGCAGCCCAACCGGGACTCGGGAGACCCAGTACTTC.

CDR3 amino acids: CASSEIAAGNTIYF. CDR3 coding DNA: TGTGCCAGCAGTGAAATAGCCGCTGGAAACACCATATATTTT. V is TRBV25-1 and J is TRBJ1-3; D unclear. Looked up from germline, CDR1 is MGHDK and CDR2 is SYGVNS. The V and J ends lost 2 bases and 2 bases respectively, with 7 bases between them. This CDR3 has 14 residues.

The V call is TRBV21-1, the J call TRBJ1-4. TRBV21-1 is classified as a pseudogene. The CDR3 is made up of 14 amino acids. The CDR3 protein is CASSKCSGVEKLFF. CDR3 in DNA: TGTGCCAGCAGCAAGTGTTCCGGGGTTGAAAAACTGTTTTTT.

The chain has TRBV6-1 and TRBJ1-6; 11 bases line up with TRBD1. Germline CDR1 reads MNHNS; CDR2 reads SASEGT. The CDR3 runs 14 residues. V trimming: 3 bases; J trimming: 9 bases; junction bases outside the gene matches: 1. CDR3 in amino acids: CASSEGQGVSPLHF. The CDR3, as DNA: TGTGCCAGCAGTGAGGGACAGGGGGTTTCACCCCTCCACTTT.

The J gene is TRBJ2-7, the V gene TRBV5-1, with D perhaps TRBD2 (6 bases). Germline loops: CDR1 SGHRS, CDR2 YFSETQ. CDR3 length equals 17 residues. V was cut by 4 bases and J by 3 bases, with 23 bases left in between. CDR3 amino acids: CASSHGRGAGSDYEQYF. CDR3 in DNA: TGCGCCAGCAGCCACGGCCGCGGCGCGGGATCAGACTACGAGCAGTACTTC.

This clone was detected only a few times. This chain connects TRBV25-1 to TRBJ1-3; D gene unclear. This CDR3 is built from 12 residues. CDR1 is MGHDK and CDR2 is SYGVNS in the germline V gene. Trimming cost V 5 bases and J 4 bases, with 6 bases left between them. This chain's CDR3 is CASSYIGNTIYF. The CDR3 DNA reads as TGTGCCAGCAGTTATATAGGAAACACCATATATTTT.

This clone has just a few counts. The same CDR3 can be traced to other DNA sequences in this sample. The rearrangement links TRBV28 to TRBJ1-6; tentatively, D is TRBD1 (6 bases). The CDR3 extends over 14 amino acids. V was pared by 6 bases and J by 9 bases, with 15 bases between. Germline V gives CDR1 MDHEN, CDR2 SYDVKM. CDR3 sequence (DNA): TGTGCCAGCAGCCTGACAGGTGGAGGTTCACCCCTCCACTTT. Amino acid sequence: CASSLTGGGSPLHF.

The rearrangement uses TRBV7-9 and TRBJ1-2; 9 bases agree with TRBD1. Germline V gives CDR1 SEHNR, CDR2 FQNEAQ (reference sequence). Losses at the gene ends were 5 bases for V and 8 bases for J; bases not matched to a gene: 9. The CDR3 has 14 residues. The CDR3 region has the DNA TGTGCCAGCAGCATACGGGACAGGGTGTCCGGCTACACCTTC. Protein: CASSIRDRVSGYTF.

The chain combines TRBV19 with TRBJ1-5, with TRBD1 matching 11 bases. The CDR3 length is 14 residues. Germline V CDR1 and CDR2: LNHDA, SQIVND (reference sequence). With 9 bases clipped from V and 4 bases from J, the junction kept 5 bases outside the gene matches. The CDR3 nucleotides read TGTGCCAGCGGAGGGACAGGGGGGAATCAGCCCCAGCATTTT. Protein sequence: CASGGTGGNQPQHF.

The CDR3 DNA reads TGTGCCAGCAGGGGGGGACAGGGGGCCTACGAGCAGTACTTC. Translated: CASRGGQGAYEQYF. This sequence joins TRBV6-5 and TRBJ2-7; 11 bases line up with TRBD1. Per the germline V gene, CDR1 is MNHEY and CDR2 is SVGAGI. V shed 6 bases, J shed 2 bases, and the junction held 3 bases outside the gene matches. CDR3 length: 14 residues.

The V and J genes are TRBV2 and TRBJ2-5; tentatively, D is TRBD2 (6 bases). CDR3 length equals 13 residues. The V gene's germline CDR1 is SNHLY and CDR2 FYNNEI. Trimming shortened V by 6 bases and J by 0 bases, and 8 bases separated the two germline ends. The CDR3 loop reads CASRRGYQETQYF. The CDR3 DNA is TGTGCCAGCAGGCGGGGTTACCAAGAGACCCAGTACTTC. Combining the CDR3 with reference TRBV2 and TRBJ2-5 gives the whole variable domain EPEVTQTPSHQVTQMGQEVILRCVPISNHLYFYWYRQILGQKVEFLVSFYNNEISEKSEIFDDQFSVERPDGSNFTLKIRSTKLEDSAMYFCASRRGYQETQYFGPGTRLLVL.

V is TRBV28 and J is TRBJ1-1; a possible D gene is TRBD1 (5 bases). Looked up from germline, CDR1 is MDHEN and CDR2 is SYDVKM. V lost 7 bases to trimming and J lost 10 bases, with 16 bases between them. The CDR3 length is 12 residues. This CDR3 is CASTSGAGGAFF. As DNA, the CDR3 is TGTGCCAGCACCTCCGGGGCGGGGGGAGCTTTCTTT.

CDR3 in DNA: TGTGCCAGCAGCTTGATACTGGGACAGGGGCTTAATCAGCCCCAGCATTTT. Its protein is CASSLILGQGLNQPQHF. V usage is TRBV5-5 and J usage is TRBJ1-5, with TRBD1 identical over 10 bases. The CDR3 runs 17 residues. CDR1 is SGHKS and CDR2 is YYEKEE in the germline V gene (reference sequence). V was pared by 1 base and J by 4 bases, with 8 bases of the junction left unmatched.